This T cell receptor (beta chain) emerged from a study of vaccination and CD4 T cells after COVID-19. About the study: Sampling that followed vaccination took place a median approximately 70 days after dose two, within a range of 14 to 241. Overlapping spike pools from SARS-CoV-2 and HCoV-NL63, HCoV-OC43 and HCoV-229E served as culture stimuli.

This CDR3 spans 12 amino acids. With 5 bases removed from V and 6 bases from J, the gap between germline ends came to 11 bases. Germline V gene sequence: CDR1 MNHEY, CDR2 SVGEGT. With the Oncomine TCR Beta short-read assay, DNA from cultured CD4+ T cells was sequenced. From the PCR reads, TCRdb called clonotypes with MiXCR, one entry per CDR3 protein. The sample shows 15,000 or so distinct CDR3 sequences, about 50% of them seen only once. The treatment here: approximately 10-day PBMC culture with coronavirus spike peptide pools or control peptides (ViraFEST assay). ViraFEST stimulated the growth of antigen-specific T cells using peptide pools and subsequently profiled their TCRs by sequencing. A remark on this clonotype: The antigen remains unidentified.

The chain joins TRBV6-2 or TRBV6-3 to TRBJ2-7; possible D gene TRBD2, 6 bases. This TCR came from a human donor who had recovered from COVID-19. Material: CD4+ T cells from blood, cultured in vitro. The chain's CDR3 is CASSALAPEQYF. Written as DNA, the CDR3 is TGTGCCAGCAGTGCTCTAGCGCCCGAGCAGTACTTC.